Below are 7 T cell receptor beta chains sequenced from a single sample in a study of monozygotic twins with inflammatory bowel disease. Each CDR3 protein gets one entry in TCRdb, which reprocessed the 5' RACE reads and gives no DNA. The table lists around 200,000 distinct CDR3 sequences. The sample comprised blood. These receptors all stem from a human donor with ulcerative colitis or Crohn's disease, or a healthy co-twin of an affected twin (not recorded which).

V gene TRBV10-3 combines with J gene TRBJ2-7. Germline CDR1 and CDR2: ENHRY and SYGVKD. The CDR3 runs 14 residues. The CDR3 reads CAISGSLNSYEQYF.

The gene calls are TRBV18 and TRBJ2-1; absent DNA, TCRdb's TRBD1 call cannot be checked. The CDR3 spans 15 residues. Germline V CDR1 and CDR2: KGHSH, LQKENI. CDR3: CASSPDRHAYNEQFF. Full variable domain (rest looked up from reference TRBV18 and TRBJ2-1): NAGVMQNPRHLVRRRGQEARLRCSPMKGHSHVYWYRQLPEEGLKFMVYLQKENIIDESGMPKERFSAEFPKEGPSILRIQQVVRGDSAAYFCASSPDRHAYNEQFFGPGTRLTVL.

The chain links TRBV6-1 to TRBJ2-7. This CDR3 is 13 amino acids long. Germline-derived CDR1 and CDR2 are MNHNS and SASEGT. The CDR3 is CASSHEATYEQYF.

The chain uses TRBV7-2 and TRBJ2-1; TCRdb picks TRBD2, but there is no DNA to check that call. The CDR3 is 17 amino acids. Germline values: CDR1 SGHTA, CDR2 FQGNSA. CDR3 in amino acids: CASSFLGLAGGVGEQFF.

The V call is TRBV29-1, the J call TRBJ1-4. This CDR3 contains 11 residues. Germline V gives CDR1 SQVTM, CDR2 ANQGSEA. The CDR3 protein is CSVLFSKKLFF. Looking up the rest from reference TRBV29-1 and TRBJ1-4 gives the full variable domain: SAVISQKPSRDICQRGTSLTIQCQVDSQVTMMFWYRQQPGQSLTLIATANQGSEATYESGFVIDKFPISRPNLTFSTLTVSNMSPEDSSIYLCSVLFSKKLFFGSGTQLSVL.

The V call is TRBV5-1, the J call TRBJ1-2; lacking DNA, the TRBD1 call made by TCRdb goes unchecked. The CDR3 has 14 amino acids. The germline V gene has CDR1 SGHRS and CDR2 YFSETQ. CDR3 residues: CASSYTGSDYGYTF.

The genes are TRBV20-1 and TRBJ1-4; the TCRdb call, TRBD1, lacks DNA for checking. The germline gives CDR1 DFQATT, CDR2 SNEGSKA (reference sequence). The CDR3 has 15 residues. The CDR3 reads CSARDLRRGDEKLFF.